These 14 T cell receptor beta chains were sequenced from one sample in a study of T cell repertoires in cytomegalovirus infection. One entry per CDR3 protein, called by TCRdb with MiXCR from the reads. The data show about 480,000 distinct CDR3 sequences, around 30% seen once. What these receptors recognize is not known. The sequencing used cultured PBMCs, collected from culture after CMV antigen stimulation. The source of these receptors is a human donor in good health (CMV status not recorded). Some clones in this sample may be carry-over from other donors' samples.

This clonotype has at least ten counts. The gene calls are TRBV7-2 and TRBJ2-1; TRBD2 might be the D (6 bases). V lost 4 bases and J lost 9, with 16 bases in between. Germline CDR1 SGHTA, CDR2 FQGNSA. This CDR3 comprises 14 residues. CDR3 coding DNA: TGTGCCAGCAGCTCCCCTCCCGGGAGCGGTGAGCAGTTCTTC. It translates to CASSSPPGSGEQFF.

V is TRBV12-3 or TRBV12-4 and J is TRBJ1-1; 8 bases agree with TRBD1. V trimming: 6 bases; J trimming: 0 bases; junction bases outside the gene matches: 3. The CDR3 has 14 residues. The CDR3 DNA reads TGTGCCAGCAGGGGGGACAGGTTGAACACTGAAGCTTTCTTT. Protein sequence: CASRGDRLNTEAFF.

This clonotype was detected ten times or more. In nucleotides, the CDR3 is TGTGCCAGCAGTTTAGGGTCCTCCTACGAGCAGTACGTC. This translates into CASSLGSSYEQYV. The chain has TRBV11-2 and TRBJ2-7; D is ambiguous. Germline CDR1 and CDR2: SGHAT and FQNNGV. The CDR3 has 13 residues.

This clonotype was recorded many times. V is TRBV7-2 and J is TRBJ2-1; D is unclear. Germline-derived CDR1 and CDR2 are SGHTA and FQGNSA. Trimming took off 2 bases at V and 12 bases at J, with 11 bases between the two ends. The CDR3 loop spans 12 amino acids. CDR3 residues: CASSLFTRVQFF. Written as DNA, the CDR3 is TGTGCCAGCAGCTTATTTACCCGCGTGCAGTTCTTC.

J is TRBJ1-3 and V is TRBV29-1, with D possibly matching TRBD1 (6 bases). Germline values: CDR1 SQVTM, CDR2 ANQGSEA. CDR3 length equals 13 residues. V was cut by 3 bases and J by 0 bases, with 6 bases left in between. DNA for the CDR3: TGCAGCGTTGAGGACAGCTCTGGAAACACCATATATTTT. Its translation: CSVEDSSGNTIYF.

V and J are TRBV2 and TRBJ1-6; D is undetermined. The CDR3 totals 14 residues. With 7 bases removed from V and 11 bases from J, the gap between germline ends came to 18 bases. Germline assignment: CDR1 SNHLY and CDR2 FYNNEI. The CDR3 DNA reads as TGTGCCAGCATTACGGACGGCACCGCGACACCCCTCCACTTT. This gives the protein CASITDGTATPLHF.

The chain links TRBV28 to TRBJ2-7; 12 nucleotides match TRBD2. Germline CDR1 MDHEN, CDR2 SYDVKM. The CDR3 runs 17 residues. J was trimmed by 3 bases and V by 1 base; bases with no gene match: 7. CDR3 coding DNA: TGTGCCAGCAGTTTATTTCCCCCGACTAGCGGGAGCTACGAGCAGTACTTC. It translates to CASSLFPPTSGSYEQYF.

In its sample, this clonotype was seen a few times. The gene calls are TRBV7-6 and TRBJ2-7; D remains unclear. The CDR3 contains 12 residues. Trimming stripped 5 bases from V and 5 bases from J, with 10 bases between. Germline V lookup: CDR1 SGHVS, CDR2 FNYEAQ. CDR3 sequence (DNA): TGTGCCAGCAGCCTAATGCTAGACGAGCAGTACTTC. As protein: CASSLMLDEQYF.

This clonotype was counted between two and nine times. The rearrangement links TRBV10-3 to TRBJ1-6; D is ambiguous. Germline V CDR1 and CDR2: ENHRY, SYGVKD. V shed 10 bases and J shed 8 bases, with 12 bases lying between them. This CDR3 has 12 amino acids. CDR3 sequence reads: CASKDRDSPLHF. CDR3 sequence (DNA): TGTGCCAGCAAGGACCGAGATTCACCCCTCCACTTT.

The V call is TRBV7-2, the J call TRBJ2-3; D may be TRBD1 (6 bases). Germline V gene sequence: CDR1 SGHTA, CDR2 FQGNSA. With 1 base removed from V and 4 bases from J, the gap between germline ends came to 12 bases. The CDR3 extends over 15 amino acids. In DNA, the CDR3 is TGTGCCAGCAGCTTAGGGAGAGGGGGACCAGATACGCAGTATTTT. Protein: CASSLGRGGPDTQYF.

The CDR3 region has the DNA TGCAGCGTCCCGGGACAGGGTACGCCTGGGGCCAACGTCCTGACTTTC. Translating gives CSVPGQGTPGANVLTF. V and J are TRBV29-1 and TRBJ2-6, with 9 positions matching TRBD1. The length of the CDR3 is 16 residues. CDR1 is SQVTM and CDR2 is ANQGSEA in the germline V gene. The ends lost 6 bases at V and 2 bases at J; junction bases unmatched: 8.

Only a few counts were recorded for this clonotype. The rearrangement uses TRBV12-3 or TRBV12-4 and TRBJ1-2, with D unresolved. Trimming stripped 6 bases from V and 0 bases from J, with 14 bases between. The CDR3 sequence is 15 residues long. CDR3 in amino acids: CASSIAAQTNYGYTF. The DNA of the CDR3 is TGTGCCAGCAGCATCGCGGCACAGACTAACTATGGCTACACCTTC.

V gene TRBV4-3 combines with J gene TRBJ2-7; 8 bases fit TRBD2. The CDR3 extends over 14 amino acids. After removal of 0 bases from V and 8 bases from J, the junction contained 6 bases not matched to a gene. Germline CDR1 and CDR2: LGHNA and YSLEER. The CDR3 region has the DNA TGCGCCAGCAGCCAAGATCTTCAGCGGGAGAAGCAGTACTTC. Protein: CASSQDLQREKQYF.

This chain joins TRBV28 and TRBJ2-7; 10 nucleotides align to TRBD1. The CDR3 loop spans 13 amino acids. V lost 11 bases, J lost 6 bases, and 10 bases stayed unmatched. The germline V gene encodes CDR1 MDHEN and CDR2 SYDVKM. The CDR3 nucleotides read TGTGCCGCTGAAGGGACAGGGGAAGGCGAGCAGTACTTC. This codes for CAAEGTGEGEQYF.